Included here is one T cell receptor (beta chain) sequence, with context. This CDR3 is built from 14 residues. Per the germline V gene, CDR1 is MNHEY and CDR2 is SVGEGT. V dropped 2 bases and J dropped 6; count of bases not matched to a gene: 4. The repertoire was sequenced with immunoSEQ multiplex PCR; TCRdb's copy has only in-frame clones and lacks some. The data contain 95,000 to 150,000 clones, around 77% of them seen just once; the ten biggest clones take up roughly 17%. The entry originates in a study of blood T cell repertoires in COVID-19. Study-level background: Samples representing acute and convalescent COVID-19 were sourced from the United States, Italy and Spain. In each case, the material was cDNA or gDNA derived from T cells, B-cell-depleted T cells, or PBMCs.

This clonotype was obtained from a man aged 60-69 years with active or convalescent COVID-19. This chain links TRBV6-2 or TRBV6-3 with TRBJ2-1; 7 bases line up with TRBD1. The specimen was peripheral blood. The CDR3 DNA reads TGTGCCAGCAGTTACACCCACAGGGGCAATGAGCAGTTCTTC. This encodes CASSYTHRGNEQFF.